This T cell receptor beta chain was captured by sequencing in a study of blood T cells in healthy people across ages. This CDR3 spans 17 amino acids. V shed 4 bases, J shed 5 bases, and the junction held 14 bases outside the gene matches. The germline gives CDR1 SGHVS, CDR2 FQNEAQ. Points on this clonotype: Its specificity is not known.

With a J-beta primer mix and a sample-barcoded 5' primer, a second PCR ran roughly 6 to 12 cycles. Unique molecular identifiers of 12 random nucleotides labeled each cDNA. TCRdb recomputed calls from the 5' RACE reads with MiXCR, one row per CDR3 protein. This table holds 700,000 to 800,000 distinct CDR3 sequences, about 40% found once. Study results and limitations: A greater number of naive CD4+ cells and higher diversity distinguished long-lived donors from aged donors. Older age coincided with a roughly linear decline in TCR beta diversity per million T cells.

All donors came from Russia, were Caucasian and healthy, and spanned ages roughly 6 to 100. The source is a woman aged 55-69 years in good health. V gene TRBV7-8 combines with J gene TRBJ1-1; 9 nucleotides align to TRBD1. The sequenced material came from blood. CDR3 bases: TGTGCCAGCAGCTCCCGTTATCCGGGACAGGGAGATACTGAAGCTTTCTTT. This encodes CASSSRYPGQGDTEAFF.